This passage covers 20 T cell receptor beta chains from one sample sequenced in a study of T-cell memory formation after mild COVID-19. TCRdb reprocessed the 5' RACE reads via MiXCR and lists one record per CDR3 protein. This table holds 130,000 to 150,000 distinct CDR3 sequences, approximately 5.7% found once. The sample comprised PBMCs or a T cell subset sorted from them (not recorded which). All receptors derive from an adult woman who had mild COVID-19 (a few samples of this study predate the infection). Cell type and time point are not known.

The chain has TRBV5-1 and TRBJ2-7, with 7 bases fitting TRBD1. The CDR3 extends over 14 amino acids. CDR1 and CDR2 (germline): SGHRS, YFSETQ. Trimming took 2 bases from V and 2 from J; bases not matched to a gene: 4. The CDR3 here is CASSFSGTAYEQYF. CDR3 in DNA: TGCGCCAGCAGCTTTTCCGGGACAGCCTACGAGCAGTACTTC.

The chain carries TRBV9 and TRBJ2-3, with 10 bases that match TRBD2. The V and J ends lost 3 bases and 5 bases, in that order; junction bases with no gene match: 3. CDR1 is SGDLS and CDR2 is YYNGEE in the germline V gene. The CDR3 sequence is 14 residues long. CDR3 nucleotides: TGTGCCAGCAGCGATAGCGGGAGGAAAGATACGCAGTATTTT. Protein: CASSDSGRKDTQYF. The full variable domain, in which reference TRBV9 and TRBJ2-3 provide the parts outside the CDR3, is DSGVTQTPKHLITATGQRVTLRCSPRSGDLSVYWYQQSLDQGLQFLIQYYNGEERAKGNILERFSAQQFPDLHSELNLSSLELGDSALYFCASSDSGRKDTQYFGPGTRLTVL.

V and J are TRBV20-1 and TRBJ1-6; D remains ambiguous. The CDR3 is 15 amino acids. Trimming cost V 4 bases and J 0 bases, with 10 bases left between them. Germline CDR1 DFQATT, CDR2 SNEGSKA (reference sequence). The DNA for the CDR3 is TGCAGTGCTACGGTGGGGAGCTCCTATAATTCACCCCTCCACTTT. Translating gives CSATVGSSYNSPLHF.

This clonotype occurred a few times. The CDR3 bases are TGTGCCAGCAGCGAACAGGGAGTCGGTACAGATACGCAGTATTTT. Translating it yields CASSEQGVGTDTQYF. This chain joins TRBV2 and TRBJ2-3, with TRBD1 as a possible D gene (6 bases). The CDR3 consists of 15 residues. Germline V gives CDR1 SNHLY, CDR2 FYNNEI. The germline V and J ends were trimmed by 6 bases and 3 bases, with 16 bases remaining between them.

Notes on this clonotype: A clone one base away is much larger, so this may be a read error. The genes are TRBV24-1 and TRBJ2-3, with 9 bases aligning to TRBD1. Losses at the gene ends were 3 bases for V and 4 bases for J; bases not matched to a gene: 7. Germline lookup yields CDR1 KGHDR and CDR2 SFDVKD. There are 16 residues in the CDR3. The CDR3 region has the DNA TGTGCCACCAGTGATATCCGGGACAGGGACGCAGATACGCAGTATTTT. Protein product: CATSDIRDRDADTQYF.

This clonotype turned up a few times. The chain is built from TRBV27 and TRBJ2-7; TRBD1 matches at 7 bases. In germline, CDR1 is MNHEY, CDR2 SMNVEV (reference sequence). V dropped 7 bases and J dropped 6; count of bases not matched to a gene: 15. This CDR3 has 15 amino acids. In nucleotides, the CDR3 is TGTGCCAGCACTCCCAGGGGGAGTCGGATACGCGAGCAGTACTTC. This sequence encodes CASTPRGSRIREQYF.

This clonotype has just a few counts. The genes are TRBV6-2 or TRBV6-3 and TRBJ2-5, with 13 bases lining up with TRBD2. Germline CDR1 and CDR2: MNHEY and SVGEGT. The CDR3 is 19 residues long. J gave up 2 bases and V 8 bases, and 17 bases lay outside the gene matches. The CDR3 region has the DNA TGTGCCAGCCGACCTTGGAGGGGACTAGCGGGACGGAAACAAGAGACCCAGTACTTC. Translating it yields CASRPWRGLAGRKQETQYF.

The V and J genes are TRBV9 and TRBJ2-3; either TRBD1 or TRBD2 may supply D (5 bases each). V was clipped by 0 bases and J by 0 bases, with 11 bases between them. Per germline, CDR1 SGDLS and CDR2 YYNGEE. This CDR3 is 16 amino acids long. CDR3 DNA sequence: TGTGCCAGCAGCGTAGCTACGGGGACCAGCACAGATACGCAGTATTTT. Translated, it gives CASSVATGTSTDTQYF.

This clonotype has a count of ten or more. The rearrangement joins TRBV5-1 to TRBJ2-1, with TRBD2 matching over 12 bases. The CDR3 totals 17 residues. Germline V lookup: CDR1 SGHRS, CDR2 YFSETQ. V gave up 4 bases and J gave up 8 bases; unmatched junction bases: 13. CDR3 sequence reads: CASSPKLSSGGAYEQFF. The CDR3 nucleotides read TGCGCCAGCAGCCCCAAGTTGTCTAGCGGGGGGGCGTATGAGCAGTTCTTC.

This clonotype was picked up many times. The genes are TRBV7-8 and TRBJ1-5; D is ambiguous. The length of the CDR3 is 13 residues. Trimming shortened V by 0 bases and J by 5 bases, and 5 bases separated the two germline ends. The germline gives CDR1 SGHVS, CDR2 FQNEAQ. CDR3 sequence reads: CASSLAWDQPQHF. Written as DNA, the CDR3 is TGTGCCAGCAGCTTAGCGTGGGATCAGCCCCAGCATTTT.

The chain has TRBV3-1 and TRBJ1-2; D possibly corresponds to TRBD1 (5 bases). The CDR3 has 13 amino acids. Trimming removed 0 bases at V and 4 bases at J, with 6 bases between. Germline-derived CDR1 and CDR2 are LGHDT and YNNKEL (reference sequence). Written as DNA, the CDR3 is TGTGCCAGCAGCCAAGAGACAGCCTATGGCTACACCTTC. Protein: CASSQETAYGYTF.

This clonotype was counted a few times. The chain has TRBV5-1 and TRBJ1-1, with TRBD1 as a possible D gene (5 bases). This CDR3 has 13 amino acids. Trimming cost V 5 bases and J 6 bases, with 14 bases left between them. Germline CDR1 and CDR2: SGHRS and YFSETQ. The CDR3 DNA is TGCGCCAGCAGGGGGCAGGCGGGCTCTGAAGCTTTCTTT. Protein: CASRGQAGSEAFF.

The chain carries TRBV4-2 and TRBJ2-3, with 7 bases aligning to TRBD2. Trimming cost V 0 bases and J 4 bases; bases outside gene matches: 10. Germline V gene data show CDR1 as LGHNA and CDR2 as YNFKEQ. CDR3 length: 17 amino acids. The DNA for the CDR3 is TGTGCCAGCAGCCAAGACCGACTAGCTAGTGAGGCAGATACGCAGTATTTT. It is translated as CASSQDRLASEADTQYF.

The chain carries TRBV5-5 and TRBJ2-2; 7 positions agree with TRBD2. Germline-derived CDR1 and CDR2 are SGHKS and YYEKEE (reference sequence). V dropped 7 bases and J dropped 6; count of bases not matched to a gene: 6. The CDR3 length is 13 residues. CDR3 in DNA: TGTGCCAGCTTACCCCGGGGGGCCGGGGAGCTGTTTTTT. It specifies CASLPRGAGELFF.

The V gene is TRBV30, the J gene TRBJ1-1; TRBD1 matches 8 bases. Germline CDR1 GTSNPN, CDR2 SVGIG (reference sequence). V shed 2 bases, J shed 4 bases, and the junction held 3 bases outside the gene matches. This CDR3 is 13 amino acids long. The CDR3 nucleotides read TGTGCCTGGAGTCGGACAGGGATCACTGAAGCTTTCTTT. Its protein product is CAWSRTGITEAFF. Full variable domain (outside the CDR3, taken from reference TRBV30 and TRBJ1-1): SQTIHQWPATLVQPVGSPLSLECTVEGTSNPNLYWYRQAAGRGLQLLFYSVGIGQISSEVPQNLSASRPQDRQFILSSKKLLLSDSGFYLCAWSRTGITEAFFGQGTRLTVV.

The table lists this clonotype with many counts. CDR3 bases: TGTGCCAGCAGCCTCCGCACTCCGGGACAGGGTACTTCTGGGGCCAACGTCCTGACTTTC. Translated: CASSLRTPGQGTSGANVLTF. The chain carries TRBV7-8 and TRBJ2-6, with 9 positions matching TRBD1. Germline trimming cut 5 bases from V and 1 base from J; bases unmatched to any gene: 15. Germline CDR1 reads SGHVS; CDR2 reads FQNEAQ. The CDR3 is 20 residues long. Based on the CDR3 plus reference TRBV7-8 and TRBJ2-6, the full variable domain is GAGVSQSPRYKVAKRGQDVALRCDPISGHVSLFWYQQALGQGPEFLTYFQNEAQLDKSGLPSDRFFAERPEGSVSTLKIQRTQQEDSAVYLCASSLRTPGQGTSGANVLTFGAGSRLTVL.

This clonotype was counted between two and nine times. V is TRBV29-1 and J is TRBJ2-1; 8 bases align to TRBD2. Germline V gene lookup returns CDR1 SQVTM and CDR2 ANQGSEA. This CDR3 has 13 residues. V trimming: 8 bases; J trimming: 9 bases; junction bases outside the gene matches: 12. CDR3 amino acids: CSQSGSTSGEQFF. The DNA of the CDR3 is TGCAGCCAGAGCGGGAGCACGAGCGGTGAGCAGTTCTTC.

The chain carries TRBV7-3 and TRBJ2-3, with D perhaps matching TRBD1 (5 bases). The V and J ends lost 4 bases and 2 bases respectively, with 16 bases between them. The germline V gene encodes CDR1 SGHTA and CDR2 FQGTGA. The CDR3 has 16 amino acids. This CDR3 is CASSSSGRGNTDTQYF. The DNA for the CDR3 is TGTGCCAGCAGCTCCTCAGGGCGTGGGAACACAGATACGCAGTATTTT.

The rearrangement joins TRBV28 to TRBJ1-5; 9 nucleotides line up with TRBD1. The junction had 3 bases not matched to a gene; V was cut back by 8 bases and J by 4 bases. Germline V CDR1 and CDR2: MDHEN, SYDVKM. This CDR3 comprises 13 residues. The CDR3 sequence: CASRTGANQPQHF. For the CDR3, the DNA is TGTGCCAGCCGGACAGGGGCGAATCAGCCCCAGCATTTT. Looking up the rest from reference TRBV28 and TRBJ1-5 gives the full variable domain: DVKVTQSSRYLVKRTGEKVFLECVQDMDHENMFWYRQDPGLGLRLIYFSYDVKMKEKGDIPEGYSVSREKKERFSLILESASTNQTSMYLCASRTGANQPQHFGDGTRLSIL.

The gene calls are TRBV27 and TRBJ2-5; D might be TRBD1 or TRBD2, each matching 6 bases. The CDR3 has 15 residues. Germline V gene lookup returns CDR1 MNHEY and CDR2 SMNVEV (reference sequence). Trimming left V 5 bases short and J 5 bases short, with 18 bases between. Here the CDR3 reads CASSLIGGTGETQYF. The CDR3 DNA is TGTGCCAGCAGTCTAATAGGGGGGACCGGGGAGACCCAGTACTTC.